The source of this TCR beta chain is a study of blood T cell repertoires in COVID-19. Whole-study context: The United States, Italy and Spain provided the acute and convalescent COVID-19 samples. PBMCs, B-cell-depleted T cells, or T cells provided the cDNA or gDNA that made up the material.

TCRdb's table, derived via immunoSEQ multiplex PCR, lists solely in-frame clones and lacks some. The sample yields about 210,000 clones, approximately 90% seen once. This sequence originates from a man aged 25 to 40 with acute or convalescent COVID-19. Sequenced: peripheral blood.

CDR3 nucleotides: TGTGCCAGCAGTTCACACAGGGGGCGGGTCGCGGGAGAGACCCAGTACTTC. Its protein product is CASSSHRGRVAGETQYF. The chain uses TRBV28 and TRBJ2-5; 9 positions agree with TRBD1. The CDR3 length is 17 residues. CDR1 and CDR2 (germline): MDHEN, SYDVKM. Losses at the gene ends were 4 bases for V and 4 bases for J; bases not matched to a gene: 13.